This entry features one TCR beta chain sequence. Using immunoSEQ multiplex PCR, the repertoire was profiled, and TCRdb retains in-frame clones only, with some absent. The data contain roughly 700,000 clones, approximately 88% of them singletons. The sample belongs to a study of shared T cell receptors in the human thymus. The data were also submitted as part of a second study, on human thymus T cells. This second study notes: The donors were infants in Finland with congenital heart defects, otherwise immunologically healthy. The source of the thymus tissue was resections taken during corrective heart surgery. Blood and thymic repertoires both appeared biased in V and J gene usage. As related research reported, thymic repertoires overlapped highly among unrelated individuals.

Input material: thymocytes. The sequence was obtained from a boy under three years old with a congenital heart defect.

The CDR3 nucleotides are TGTGCCAGCCAGGGGAGCGGGAAAGGGAAATACTACGAGCAGTACTTC. This encodes CASQGSGKGKYYEQYF. The chain is built from TRBV28 and TRBJ2-7, with D maybe TRBD2 (7 bases). CDR1 is MDHEN and CDR2 is SYDVKM in the germline V gene. The V end was cut by 8 bases, the J end by 3 bases, with 23 bases between. The CDR3 runs 16 residues.